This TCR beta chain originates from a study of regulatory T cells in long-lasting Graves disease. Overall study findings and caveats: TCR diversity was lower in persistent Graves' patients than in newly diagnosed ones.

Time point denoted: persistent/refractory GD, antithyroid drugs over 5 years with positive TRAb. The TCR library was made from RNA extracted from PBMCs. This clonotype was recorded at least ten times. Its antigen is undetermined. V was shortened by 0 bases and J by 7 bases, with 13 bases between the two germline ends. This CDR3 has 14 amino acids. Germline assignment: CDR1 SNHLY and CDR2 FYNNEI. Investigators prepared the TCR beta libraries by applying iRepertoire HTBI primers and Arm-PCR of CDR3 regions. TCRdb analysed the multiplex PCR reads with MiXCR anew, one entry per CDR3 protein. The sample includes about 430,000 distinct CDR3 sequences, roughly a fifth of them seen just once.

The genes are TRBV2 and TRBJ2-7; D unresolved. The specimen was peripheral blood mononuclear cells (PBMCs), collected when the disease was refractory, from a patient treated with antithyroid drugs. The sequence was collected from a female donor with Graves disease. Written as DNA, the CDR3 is TGTGCCAGCAGTGAAGCGGGCCCTCTAGGTGAGCAGTACTTC. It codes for CASSEAGPLGEQYF.